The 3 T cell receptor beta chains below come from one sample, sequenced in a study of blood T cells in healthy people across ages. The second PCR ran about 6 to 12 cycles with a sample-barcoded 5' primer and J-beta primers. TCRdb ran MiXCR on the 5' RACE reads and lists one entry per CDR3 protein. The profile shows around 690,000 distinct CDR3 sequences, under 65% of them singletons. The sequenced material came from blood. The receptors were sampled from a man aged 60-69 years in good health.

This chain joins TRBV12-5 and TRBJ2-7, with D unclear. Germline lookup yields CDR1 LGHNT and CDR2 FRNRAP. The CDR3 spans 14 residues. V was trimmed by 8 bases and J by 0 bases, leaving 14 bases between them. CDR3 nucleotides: TGTGCTAGTCAACCCCGCGAGAGCTCCTACGAGCAGTACTTC. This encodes CASQPRESSYEQYF.

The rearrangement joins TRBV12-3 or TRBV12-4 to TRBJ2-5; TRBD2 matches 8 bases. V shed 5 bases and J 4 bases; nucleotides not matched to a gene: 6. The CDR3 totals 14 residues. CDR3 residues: CASSLGTSPETQYF. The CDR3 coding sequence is TGTGCCAGCAGTCTCGGGACTAGTCCAGAGACCCAGTACTTC.

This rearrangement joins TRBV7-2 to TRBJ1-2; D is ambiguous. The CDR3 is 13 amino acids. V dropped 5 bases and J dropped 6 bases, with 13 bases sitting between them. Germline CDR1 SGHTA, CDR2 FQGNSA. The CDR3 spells CASSPNPMNGYTF. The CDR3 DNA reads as TGTGCCAGCAGCCCGAATCCGATGAATGGCTACACCTTC.